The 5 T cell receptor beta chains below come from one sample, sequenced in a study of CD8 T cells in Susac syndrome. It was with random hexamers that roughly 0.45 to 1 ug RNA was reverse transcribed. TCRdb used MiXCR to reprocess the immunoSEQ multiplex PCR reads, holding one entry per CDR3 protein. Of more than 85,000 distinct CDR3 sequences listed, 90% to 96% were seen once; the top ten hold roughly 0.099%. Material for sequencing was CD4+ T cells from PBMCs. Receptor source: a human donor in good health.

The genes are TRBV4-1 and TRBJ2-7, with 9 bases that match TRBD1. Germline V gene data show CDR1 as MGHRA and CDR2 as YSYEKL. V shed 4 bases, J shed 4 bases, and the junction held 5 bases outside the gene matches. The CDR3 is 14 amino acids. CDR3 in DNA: TGCGCCAGCAGCCCCGGGGACAGGGAGTACGAGCAGTACTTC. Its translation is CASSPGDREYEQYF.

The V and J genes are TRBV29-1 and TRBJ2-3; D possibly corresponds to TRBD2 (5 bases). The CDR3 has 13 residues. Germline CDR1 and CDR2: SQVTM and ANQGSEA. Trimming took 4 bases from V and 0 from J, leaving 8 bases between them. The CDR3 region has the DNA TGCAGCGTTGTAGGCGGGAGCACAGATACGCAGTATTTT. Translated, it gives CSVVGGSTDTQYF.

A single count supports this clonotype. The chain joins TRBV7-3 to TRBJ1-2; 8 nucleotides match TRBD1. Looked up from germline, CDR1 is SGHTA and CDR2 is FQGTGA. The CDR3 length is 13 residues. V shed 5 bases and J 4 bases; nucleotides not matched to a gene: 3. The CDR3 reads CASSRTGFYGYTF. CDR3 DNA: TGTGCCAGCAGCCGGACAGGGTTCTATGGCTACACCTTC.

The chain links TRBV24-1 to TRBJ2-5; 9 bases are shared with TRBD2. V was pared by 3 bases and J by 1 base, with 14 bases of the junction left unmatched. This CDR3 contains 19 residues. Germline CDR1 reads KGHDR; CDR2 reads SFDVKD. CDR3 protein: CATSDPTRSGGNFQETQYF. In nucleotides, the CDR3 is TGTGCCACCAGTGATCCCACCCGTAGCGGGGGAAACTTCCAAGAGACCCAGTACTTC.

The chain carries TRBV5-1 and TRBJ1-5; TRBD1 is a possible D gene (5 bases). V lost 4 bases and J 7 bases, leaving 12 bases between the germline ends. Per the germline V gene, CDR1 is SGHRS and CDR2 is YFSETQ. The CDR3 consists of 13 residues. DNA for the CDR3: TGCGCCAGCAGCCCGGGGCCGGACCAGCCCCAGCATTTT. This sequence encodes CASSPGPDQPQHF.